These 9 T cell receptor beta chains came from one sample sequenced in a study of OX40 agonist ivuxolimab in advanced cancers. The data were produced by immunoSEQ multiplex PCR, yet TCRdb's version contains in-frame clones alone and is incomplete. Of about 39,000 clones in the sample, around nine tenths were seen once. The sequences come from CD4+ or CD8+ T cells sorted from blood, collected in a trial of the OX40 agonist ivuxolimab. The source is an adult with an advanced solid tumor such as melanoma, head and neck, liver or kidney cancer.

The chain has TRBV19 and TRBJ2-1, with 10 positions matching TRBD1. The CDR3 runs to 15 residues. The junction had 8 bases not matched to a gene; V was cut back by 4 bases and J by 8 bases. Germline assignment: CDR1 LNHDA and CDR2 SQIVND (reference sequence). CDR3 amino acids: CASSSMTGGWDEQFF. The CDR3 nucleotides are TGTGCCAGTAGTAGTATGACAGGGGGCTGGGATGAGCAGTTCTTC.

V usage is TRBV29-1 and J usage is TRBJ2-2; unclear D gene. Between the trimmed V and J ends, which lost 4 bases and 2 bases, there was a span of 14 bases. This CDR3 region has 15 residues. Germline assignment: CDR1 SQVTM and CDR2 ANQGSEA. The CDR3 DNA is TGCAGCGTTGTCCCCACACGTACTAACACCGGGGAGCTGTTTTTT. This translates into CSVVPTRTNTGELFF.

This clone was picked up one time. V usage is TRBV4-2 and J usage is TRBJ2-7; D might be TRBD2 (5 bases). The CDR3 has 15 residues. Germline V gene data show CDR1 as LGHNA and CDR2 as YNFKEQ. The germline V and J ends were trimmed by 0 bases and 6 bases, with 15 bases remaining between them. CDR3 amino acids: CASSQDPSPHREQYF. The CDR3 region has the DNA TGTGCCAGCAGCCAAGATCCTAGCCCCCATCGCGAGCAGTACTTC.

The chain combines TRBV19 with TRBJ2-7, with D hard to call. V lost 4 bases and J 2 bases, leaving 9 bases between the germline ends. The CDR3 loop spans 13 amino acids. The germline V gene has CDR1 LNHDA and CDR2 SQIVND (reference sequence). CDR3 protein: CASSTTVTYEQYF. The CDR3 DNA reads TGTGCCAGTAGTACTACTGTCACCTACGAGCAGTACTTC.

V and J are TRBV28 and TRBJ2-7, with TRBD2 as a possible D gene (5 bases). The CDR3 sequence is 16 residues long. Germline CDR1 reads MDHEN; CDR2 reads SYDVKM. V was pared by 4 bases and J by 5 bases, with 21 bases between. In DNA form, the CDR3 reads TGTGCCAGCAGTTGGTCTTGGGCCCGGGGAACCGACGAGCAGTACTTC. Residues: CASSWSWARGTDEQYF.

The CDR3 region has the DNA TGTGCCAGTAGGGGAATGGGAGCCCCTGAGCAGTTCTTC. Translating gives CASRGMGAPEQFF. The rearrangement links TRBV19 to TRBJ2-1; perhaps TRBD2 as D (5 bases). Germline V CDR1 and CDR2: LNHDA, SQIVND (reference sequence). The length of the CDR3 is 13 residues. V was shortened by 6 bases and J by 9 bases, with 15 bases between the two germline ends.

This clone was found a few times. The chain carries TRBV7-9 and TRBJ2-6; TRBD1 might be the D (5 bases). Germline lookup yields CDR1 SEHNR and CDR2 FQNEAQ (reference sequence). V lost 5 bases to trimming and J lost 0 bases, with 11 bases between them. CDR3 length: 16 residues. DNA for the CDR3: TGTGCCAGCAGCGATCCGGACAACTCTGGGGCCAACGTCCTGACTTTC. This translates into CASSDPDNSGANVLTF.

This clone was recorded once. The CDR3 protein is CASSVVGGGDEQFF. CDR3 in DNA: TGTGCCAGCAGCGTAGTGGGAGGGGGCGACGAGCAGTTCTTC. The chain has TRBV9 and TRBJ2-1, with D perhaps given as TRBD1 or TRBD2 (7 bases each). The ends were cut back, 0 bases at V and 10 bases at J, with 14 bases in the middle. This CDR3 is built from 14 residues. Germline CDR1 SGDLS, CDR2 YYNGEE. The entire variable domain, with the rest obtained from reference TRBV9 and TRBJ2-1, is as follows: DSGVTQTPKHLITATGQRVTLRCSPRSGDLSVYWYQQSLDQGLQFLIQYYNGEERAKGNILERFSAQQFPDLHSELNLSSLELGDSALYFCASSVVGGGDEQFFGPGTRLTVL.

The gene calls are TRBV5-1 and TRBJ2-2, with 7 bases lining up with TRBD2. Germline values: CDR1 SGHRS, CDR2 YFSETQ. Trimming cost V 0 bases and J 6 bases; bases outside gene matches: 5. There are 15 residues in the CDR3. CDR3 DNA: TGCGCCAGCAGCTTGGCGGGAGGTCCCCCCGGGGAGCTGTTTTTT. This codes for CASSLAGGPPGELFF. Based on the CDR3 plus reference TRBV5-1 and TRBJ2-2, the full variable domain is KAGVTQTPRYLIKTRGQQVTLSCSPISGHRSVSWYQQTPGQGLQFLFEYFSETQRNKGNFPGRFSGRQFSNSRSEMNVSTLELGDSALYLCASSLAGGPPGELFFGEGSRLTVL.